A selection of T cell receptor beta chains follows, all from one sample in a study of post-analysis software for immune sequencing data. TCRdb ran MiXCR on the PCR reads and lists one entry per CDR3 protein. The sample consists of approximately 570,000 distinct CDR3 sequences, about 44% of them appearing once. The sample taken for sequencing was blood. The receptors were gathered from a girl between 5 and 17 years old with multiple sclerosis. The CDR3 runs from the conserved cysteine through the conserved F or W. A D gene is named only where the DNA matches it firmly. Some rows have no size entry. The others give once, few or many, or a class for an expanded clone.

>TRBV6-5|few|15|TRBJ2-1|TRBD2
CASSWSGRNYNEQFF
TGTGCCAGCAGTTGGAGCGGGAGGAATTACAATGAGCAGTTCTTC
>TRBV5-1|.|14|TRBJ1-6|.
CASTDPGGNSPLHF
TGCGCCAGCACGGACCCCGGGGGCAATTCACCCCTCCACTTT
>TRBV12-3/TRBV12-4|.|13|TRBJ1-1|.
CASSMGGRTEAFF
TGTGCCAGCAGCATGGGGGGGCGAACTGAAGCTTTCTTT
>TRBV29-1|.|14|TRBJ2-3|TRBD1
CSVAQGLRTDTQYF
TGCAGCGTGGCACAGGGGCTGAGGACAGATACGCAGTATTTT
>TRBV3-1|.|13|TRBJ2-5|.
CASSQGPALTQYF
TGTGCCAGCAGCCAAGGACCGGCCTTGACCCAGTACTTC
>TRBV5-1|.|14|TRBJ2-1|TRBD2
CASSSFAGGNEQFF
TGCGCCAGCAGCTCCTTTGCGGGGGGGAATGAGCAGTTCTTC
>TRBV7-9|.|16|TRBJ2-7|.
CASSTGTLARYNEQYF
TGTGCCAGCAGCACGGGGACTCTTGCCAGGTACAATGAGCAGTACTTC
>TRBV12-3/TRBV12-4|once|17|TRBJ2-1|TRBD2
CASSFWTSGQSYNEQFF
TGTGCCAGCAGTTTTTGGACTAGCGGACAATCCTACAATGAGCAGTTCTTC
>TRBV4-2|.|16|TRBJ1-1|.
CASSQDLRDINTEAFF
TGTGCCAGCAGCCAAGATTTGCGGGACATTAACACTGAAGCTTTCTTT
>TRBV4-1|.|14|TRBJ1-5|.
CASSSGEGNQPQHF
TGCGCCAGCAGCTCAGGGGAGGGCAATCAGCCCCAGCATTTT
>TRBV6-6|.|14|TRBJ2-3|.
CASSYSASTDTQYF
TGTGCCAGCAGTTACTCTGCGAGCACAGATACGCAGTATTTT
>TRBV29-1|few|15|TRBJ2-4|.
CSVEDPRLAKNIQYF
TGCAGCGTTGAAGACCCCAGACTAGCCAAAAACATTCAGTACTTC
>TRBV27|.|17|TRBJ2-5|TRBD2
CASSPTTWLAGLGTQYF
TGTGCCAGCAGTCCGACAACATGGCTAGCGGGATTGGGGACCCAGTACTTC
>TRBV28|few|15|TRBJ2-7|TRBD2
CASSPLAGGGYEQYF
TGTGCCAGCAGTCCCCTAGCGGGGGGGGGTTACGAGCAGTACTTC
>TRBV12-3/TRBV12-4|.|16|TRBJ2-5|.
CASSRIRGRGGETQYF
TGTGCCAGCAGCCGAATTAGGGGGAGGGGAGGAGAGACCCAGTACTTC
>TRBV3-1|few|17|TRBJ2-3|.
CASSQDPAAYLRDTQYF
TGTGCCAGCAGCCAAGATCCTGCGGCTTACTTGAGAGATACGCAGTATTTT
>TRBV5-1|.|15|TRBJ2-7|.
CASGTGLPLTNEQYF
TGCGCCAGCGGTACAGGGCTCCCCCTTACGAACGAGCAGTACTTC
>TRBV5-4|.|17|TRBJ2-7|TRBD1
CASSLASGQGASYEQYF
TGTGCCAGCAGCTTGGCCTCGGGGCAGGGGGCCTCCTACGAGCAGTACTTC
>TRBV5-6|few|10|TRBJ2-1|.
CASSGQRRFF
TGTGCCAGCAGCGGCCAGAGACGGTTCTTC
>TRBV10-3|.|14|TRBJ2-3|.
CAISVAASTDTQYF
TGTGCCATCAGTGTTGCGGCTAGCACAGATACGCAGTATTTT
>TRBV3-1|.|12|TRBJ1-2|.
CASGHGTARNTF
TGTGCCAGCGGCCACGGGACGGCACGGAACACCTTC
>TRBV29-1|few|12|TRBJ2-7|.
CSGALSLYEQYF
TGCAGCGGTGCACTTAGCTTGTACGAGCAGTACTTC
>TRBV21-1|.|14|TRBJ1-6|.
CASHSDRGYSPLHF
TGTGCCAGCCATAGCGACAGGGGGTATTCACCCCTCCACTTT
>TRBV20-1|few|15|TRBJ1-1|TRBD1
CSAPDMTGGITEAFF
TGCAGTGCCCCAGATATGACAGGGGGCATCACTGAAGCTTTCTTT
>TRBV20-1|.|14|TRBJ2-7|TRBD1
CSARRPGGLNEQYF
TGCAGTGCTAGACGCCCAGGGGGCTTGAACGAGCAGTACTTC
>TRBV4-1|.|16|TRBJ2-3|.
CASSQDTRASPGRQYF
TGCGCCAGCAGCCAAGATACTAGAGCCTCCCCCGGGAGGCAGTATTTT
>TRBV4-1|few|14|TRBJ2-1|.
CASSQVGGDNEQFF
TGCGCCAGCAGCCAAGTAGGGGGGGACAATGAGCAGTTCTTC
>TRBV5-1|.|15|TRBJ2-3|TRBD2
CASSLRRGSTDTQYF
TGCGCCAGCAGCTTACGGCGGGGGAGCACAGATACGCAGTATTTT
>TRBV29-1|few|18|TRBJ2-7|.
CSVEDSVGDPTTSYEQYF
TGCAGCGTTGAAGATAGTGTTGGAGACCCAACGACCTCCTACGAGCAGTACTTC
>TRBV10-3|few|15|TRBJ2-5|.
CAISEQGGRYETQYF
TGTGCCATCAGTGAACAAGGGGGTCGGTATGAGACCCAGTACTTC
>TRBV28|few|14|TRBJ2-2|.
CASSLTGYTGELFF
TGTGCCAGCAGTTTAACGGGGTACACCGGGGAGCTGTTTTTT
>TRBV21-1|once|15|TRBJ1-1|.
CASRPSRESSTEAFF
TGTGCCAGCAGGCCGTCCAGGGAATCGAGTACTGAAGCTTTCTTT
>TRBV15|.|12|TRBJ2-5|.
CATSRDLETQYF
TGTGCCACCAGCAGAGATTTGGAGACCCAGTACTTC
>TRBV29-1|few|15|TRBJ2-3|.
CSVEGLPTSTDTQYF
TGCAGCGTTGAGGGGCTACCAACTAGCACAGATACGCAGTATTTT
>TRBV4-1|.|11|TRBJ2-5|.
CASSQEAVVYF
TGCGCCAGCAGCCAAGAAGCTGTGGTGTACTTC
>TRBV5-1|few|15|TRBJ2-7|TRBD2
CASSLDLAGRYEQYF
TGCGCCAGCAGCTTGGATCTAGCGGGACGCTACGAGCAGTACTTC
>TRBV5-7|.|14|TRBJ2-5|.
CASSYTTGGETQYF
TGTGCCAGCAGCTACACCACGGGTGGGGAGACCCAGTACTTC
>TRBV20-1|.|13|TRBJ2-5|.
CSASALAEETQYF
TGCAGTGCTTCGGCCTTAGCGGAAGAGACCCAGTACTTC
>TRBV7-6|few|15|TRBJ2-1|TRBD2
CASSPLAGVRGEQFF
TGTGCCAGCAGCCCCTTAGCGGGAGTGAGGGGTGAGCAGTTCTTC
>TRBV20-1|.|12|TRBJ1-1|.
CSAIQGRAEAFF
TGCAGTGCTATCCAGGGACGCGCTGAAGCTTTCTTT
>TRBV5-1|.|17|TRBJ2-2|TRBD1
CASSVGIGTGGYGELFF
TGCGCCAGCAGCGTTGGAATAGGGACAGGGGGCTACGGGGAGCTGTTTTTT
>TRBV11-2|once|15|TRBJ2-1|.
CASSLGTRSGNEQFF
TGTGCCAGCAGCTTGGGAACACGTAGCGGAAATGAGCAGTTCTTC
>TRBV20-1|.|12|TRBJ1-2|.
CSARSVGSGYTF
TGCAGTGCTAGAAGCGTGGGTAGTGGCTACACCTTC
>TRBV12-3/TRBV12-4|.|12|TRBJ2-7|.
CASSFKGVEQYF
TGTGCCAGCAGTTTCAAAGGGGTGGAGCAGTACTTC
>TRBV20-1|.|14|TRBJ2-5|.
CSARDGRGQETQYF
TGCAGTGCTAGAGATGGGCGAGGACAAGAGACCCAGTACTTC
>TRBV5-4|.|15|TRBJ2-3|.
CASSLAQGWTDTQYF
TGTGCCAGCAGCTTGGCCCAGGGTTGGACAGATACGCAGTATTTT
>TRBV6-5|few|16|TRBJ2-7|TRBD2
CASSRSAGFYSYEQYF
TGTGCCAGCAGTAGATCAGCGGGGTTCTACTCCTACGAGCAGTACTTC
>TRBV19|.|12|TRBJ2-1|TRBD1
CASIGTAREQFF
TGTGCCAGTATCGGGACAGCCAGAGAGCAGTTCTTC
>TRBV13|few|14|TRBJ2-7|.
CASSISWSSYEQYF
TGTGCCAGCAGCATTAGCTGGAGCTCCTACGAGCAGTACTTC
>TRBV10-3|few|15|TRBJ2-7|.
CAISESQGRSYEQYF
TGTGCCATCAGTGAGTCGCAGGGCCGCTCCTACGAGCAGTACTTC
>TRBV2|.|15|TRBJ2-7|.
CASSPGTMYTYEQYF
TGTGCCAGCAGTCCCGGGACAATGTACACCTACGAGCAGTACTTC
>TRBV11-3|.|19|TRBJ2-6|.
CASSLGQGLGRPRANVLTF
TGTGCCAGCAGCTTAGGCCAGGGTTTGGGGAGGCCTAGGGCCAACGTCCTGACTTTC
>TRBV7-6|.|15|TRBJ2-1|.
CASSPETIAYNEQFF
TGTGCCAGCAGCCCCGAGACTATTGCCTACAATGAGCAGTTCTTC
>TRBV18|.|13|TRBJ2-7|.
CASSPPGDYEQYF
TGTGCCAGCTCACCACCGGGGGACTACGAGCAGTACTTC
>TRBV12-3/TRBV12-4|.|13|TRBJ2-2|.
CATDFANTGELFF
TGTGCCACCGACTTCGCGAACACCGGGGAGCTGTTTTTT